This TCR beta chain is from a study of cytomegalovirus exposure and HLA in healthy donors. Study-level points and caveats: Solely CMV serostatus was available to characterize immune exposure. Among the CMV-associated chains, a few were confirmed in vitro as specific for CMV antigens.

The PCR had 60 Vbeta and 13 Jbeta primers. Generated by immunoSEQ multiplex PCR, the TCRdb table keeps only in-frame clones and is missing some. The sample comprises roughly 130,000 clones, about three quarters of which are singletons, and 2.5% to 3% rests with the top ten. A remark on this clone: Its antigen is unknown.

Sequencing input: PBMCs. The sequence was collected from a human donor in good health.

Here the CDR3 DNA reads TGTGCCTGGAGCCAGCTCTCGGGACACCTGAACACTGAAGCTTTCTTT. Amino acids: CAWSQLSGHLNTEAFF. This chain uses TRBV30 with TRBJ1-1; maybe TRBD1 (6 bases). The ends were cut back, 3 bases at V and 0 bases at J, with 17 bases in the middle. Germline assignment: CDR1 GTSNPN and CDR2 SVGIG (reference sequence). The CDR3 spans 16 residues.